This T cell receptor beta chain was sequenced in a study of cytomegalovirus exposure and HLA in healthy donors (dated by TCRdb to the late 2010s). Some background on the complete study: In an earlier analysis of approximately 500 of the donors, 276 Gb of sequence data and some 120 million unique TCR beta sequences from about 179 million T cells were reported. An earlier analysis of roughly 600 of the donors used high-throughput TCR beta sequencing to judge whether each TCR beta V gene segment behaved as functional or pseudogenic. The study combined high-throughput TCR immunosequencing, statistical association of individual TCRs with disease status, and machine learning to predict cytomegalovirus infection status. In a later analysis, previously published TCR beta repertoires from several hundred donors were re-analyzed and high-resolution HLA genotyping was added so that TCR occurrence patterns could be studied. About 320 gigabases of sequencing data and tens of millions of unique TCR sequences were included in an early release covering 550 to 650 HLA-typed donors. Class I and class II HLA loci were covered by the typing at four-digit resolution. Rather than drawing on any new phenotypic data, the later analysis identified candidate immune exposures from TCR beta sequences and the way those sequences occurred across donors. Along with the roughly 710-subject first cohort, a separate validation cohort of over a hundred different subjects was used. Because of strong linkage in the cohort, roughly five DR-DQ haplotypes were treated as single units for association and clustering. Every discovery cohort repertoire had been produced on one sequencing platform. Across 398 genotyped donors of the cohort, an average of about 250,000 unique TCR beta nucleotide sequences per donor were sequenced, and roughly 20% of those sequences were non-productive. The number of donors typed differed by locus, with roughly 629-640 for A, B, C, DRB1 and DQB1, around 520 for DQA1, some 570 for DPA1, and about 450 for DPB1. Of the 398 genotyped donors, about 84% fell in the genetic ancestry cluster associated with self-reported Caucasian donors. Using immunosequencing, the study profiled T cell repertoires from 500 to 800 subjects and related those repertoires to cytomegalovirus serostatus. Donor age, sex, ethnicity and CMV serostatus were compiled alongside the repertoire data. The aim of the study was to test whether cataloging public T cell receptors could identify signatures of past pathogen exposure. A later genetic analysis took genome-wide SNP genotypes for about three fifths of the roughly 700 donors and used that subset as a discovery cohort. Beyond this particular receptor, the publication reports: V-gene and J-gene trimming of TCR beta chains was associated with a missense DCLRE1C variant in a later genetic analysis, and the association was replicated in an independent cohort. According to a later analysis, TCR association rates differed among HLA loci, with DRB1 alleles showing the most associated TCRs and HLA-C alleles showing the fewest. The classifier was reported to diagnose cytomegalovirus status with high specificity and sensitivity in both the original and validation cohorts. Roughly uniform sequencing depth across donors was assumed in presence/absence analyses, although this assumption may not hold. A further reported finding was that TCR beta sequences accurately predicted the HLA-A and HLA-B alleles for most subjects in the first cohort. In a later genetic analysis, fewer N-insertions in productive TCRs were reported among donors in an Asian-associated ancestry cluster than the approximately 630-donor mean. Some IMGT-functional V segments, including TRBV6-2 and TRBV6-3, could not be told apart with the 87-base-pair reads, so those segments were excluded. In a later analysis, HLA-associated TCR beta chains showed more clonal expansion and lower generation probabilities than non-associated chains that were equally common. In a later analysis, several top co-occurrence clusters were reported to appear linked to parvovirus B19, influenza, CMV and Epstein-Barr virus. A group of highly shared sequence variants was considered likely to be a technical artifact of the sequencing pipeline. Broadly in line with IMGT annotations, most TCR beta V segments showed up in productive rearrangements about 87% or about 30% of the time in an earlier analysis of 450 to 750 of the donors. The authors suggested that the approach could potentially be generalized to other disease states and immunological phenotypes. Linkage disequilibrium might explain the correlated functional status among segregating V segments, but an unknown experimental factor could not be ruled out. Specific HLA alleles were associated with 15,000 to 20,000 TCR beta sequences at a false discovery rate of 0.05 in a later analysis. According to a later analysis, most CMV-associated TCR beta chains appeared to be HLA-restricted, and the HLA associations seemed to be driven largely by CMV exposure. CMV serostatus was the only immune exposure information available for the cohort. The earlier analysis of around 600 of the donors excluded approximately 17 rarely observed V segments, including chromosome 9 orphons, because counts were too low. The cohort was sequenced for TCR beta chains only, and without alpha or paired-chain data the features that could be detected were limited. Because HLA typing was missing for some donors at each locus, association tests included only the typed subset. A total of 150 or so TCR beta chains were listed by the study as associated with cytomegalovirus. When HLA alleles, especially DR and DQ, strongly co-occurred, TCR associations were difficult to assign to individual alleles. Three of the identified cytomegalovirus-associated TCR beta chains were confirmed in vitro to be specific for cytomegalovirus antigens. Most TCR sequences were observed very rarely across donors, whereas some public TCRs were present in many individuals.

In total, roughly 710 healthy bone marrow donors made up the cohort. Cohort members were all nominally healthy when sampled, although unrecorded immune exposures were likely present. The donor tested CMV seronegative and was one of the 352 seronegative cohort members. Each donor provided a peripheral blood sample, and peripheral blood mononuclear cells were used for TCR beta sequencing. Genomic DNA extraction from the blood cell samples was performed with the Qiagen DNeasy Blood Extraction Kit. Libraries were constructed by the immunoSEQ multiplex PCR assay. A mixture of 60 forward primers for TCR Vbeta segments and 13 reverse primers for TCR Jbeta segments was used in the multiplex PCR. Amplification of the CDR3 region of rearranged TCR beta genes was performed with a multiplex PCR assay on genomic DNA. Amplified TCR beta libraries were sequenced as 87-base-pair reads on the Illumina HiSeq System. The original methods were these. Across the 700 or so repertoires, a later analysis counted roughly 77 million unique TCR beta chains, 8.5 million to 12 million of which were shared by at least two donors. Raw reads were error-corrected and collapsed into unique sequences by a nearest-neighbor algorithm in which closely related sequences were merged to remove PCR and sequencing errors. To assign V, D and J gene segments, CDR3 sequences were aligned to IMGT reference sequences. For a sequence to be retained, a match of at least six nucleotides was required to both a V gene segment and a J gene segment. Rearrangements were classified as productive when the CDR3 lacked stop codons and remained in frame with V and J, and all other rearrangements were classified as non-productive. Following IMGT convention, CDR3 was defined as the stretch from the second conserved V-encoded cysteine to the conserved J-encoded phenylalanine. The earlier analysis of around 640 of the donors excluded sequences that lacked an unambiguous match to a single V gene segment. In an earlier analysis of several hundred of the donors, V segments were called functional above 56.7% productive rearrangements and were called segregating when the between-donor standard deviation exceeded 5%. A statistical classification framework was developed to diagnose cytomegalovirus status using the catalog of TCR beta chain sequences. In a later analysis, V and J genes were assigned by comparing TCR nucleotide sequences against IMGT/GENE-DB human TR gene sequences. Using the TCRdist pipeline, a later analysis assigned CDR3 sequences along with most-parsimonious VDJ recombination scenarios. In a later analysis, each TCR beta chain was defined by its CDR3 amino acid sequence together with its V-gene family, and reads without a unique V-gene family were excluded. As a way to deal with suspected cross-contamination and a sequencing artifact, a later analysis dropped 450 to 600 nucleotide sequences that were highly shared and had low generation probability. In a later analysis, a clonal expansion index for each public chain was calculated from normalized within-repertoire ranks of inferred template counts. In a later analysis, generation probabilities were computed using a VDJ recombination model fitted to out-of-frame rearrangements, and the results were checked against IGoR. A later analysis scored TCR-TCR, TCR-HLA and TCR-CMV co-occurrence with hypergeometric tests, applying a repertoire-size bias correction to TCR pairs. A later analysis estimated false discovery rates by permuting HLA or CMV assignments 20 times. In a later analysis, co-occurring TCRs were grouped using DBSCAN, and TCRdist sequence similarity was added for clustering within HLA-allele-positive subsets. Co-occurrence clustering excluded repertoires with fewer than 30,000 or more than 120,000 public chains, plus five with anomalous nucleotide sharing. TCRdb provides this immuneACCESS table in a form limited to in-frame rearrangements. Some clones are lacking; in checked studies, under half of them reflect an unresolved V gene, and why the rest are absent is not known. The V and J calls and the clone size are those of that table, but D and trimming were determined from the DNA. Here the sample has 94,000 or so clones; approximately 70% occur a single time. Clones ranked in the top ten supply about 8% of the sample.

This clone was observed once. The target of this receptor is not known. One end of the junction does not line up with germline, which may come from a read error. The CDR3 runs 15 residues from the cysteine to the phenylalanine. Of all the DNA, just the CDR3 is kept, 45 bases in frame from base 1. The germline V gene supplies CDR1 MGHRA and CDR2 YSYEKL. Rearrangement joined TRBV4-1 to TRBJ2-5; 11 central bases correspond to TRBD2. The origin of this receptor is a man aged 60 to 75 in good health and CMV-seronegative. The specimen sequenced was PBMCs. The DNA is TGCGCCAGCAACCAAGTAGCGGGGGGGCGAGAGACCCAGTACTTC. Its amino acids are CASNQVAGGRETQYF.